This T cell receptor (beta chain) was documented in a study of cytomegalovirus exposure and HLA in healthy donors. The overall study: The 90 to 150 validation repertoires, a later analysis reported, used the same platform as the approximately 730 repertoires from the first cohort. General study results and limits: The study flagged roughly 150 TCR beta chains as cytomegalovirus-associated. Specificity for CMV antigens was confirmed in vitro for three of the CMV-associated chains.

Separate from the approximately 730-subject first cohort, the approximately 120-subject validation cohort was the one that the donors belonged to. Comment on this clone: What it binds is not known.

Data came from immunoSEQ multiplex PCR; TCRdb stores just in-frame clones and leaves some out. Here the sample spans 120,000 to 150,000 clones, around 85% being singletons. Looked up from germline, CDR1 is MNHEY and CDR2 is SVGAGI. Trimming at V came to 0 bases and at J to 4 bases, leaving 5 bases not matched to a gene. CDR3 length: 15 residues. This sequence joins TRBV6-5 and TRBJ2-5; 7 bases align to TRBD2. Material: PBMCs. This TCR came from a man aged 18-30 years in good health and CMV-seronegative. In DNA, the CDR3 is TGTGCCAGCAGTTACTCTGGCGGGAGAGGAGAGACCCAGTACTTC. As protein: CASSYSGGRGETQYF.